The present T cell receptor beta chain was sequenced within a study of blood T cell repertoires in COVID-19. At the level of the study: The United States, Italy and Spain were the sources of the acute and convalescent COVID-19 samples. T cells, B-cell-depleted T cells, or PBMCs provided the cDNA or gDNA that served as material.

Per the original data handling: Reference gene primer amplification gave estimated nucleated cell counts. Measured with immunoSEQ multiplex PCR; TCRdb has only the in-frame clones, and not every one. D and trimming were read from the DNA, whereas the V and J calls and clone size are those reported in that table. The sample lists tens of thousands of clones, roughly nine tenths occurring once. This CDR3 region has 18 residues. Germline assignment: CDR1 SGHTA and CDR2 FQGNSA. V was pared by 2 bases and J by 0 bases, with 17 bases between. The source of this sequence is a woman aged 45 to 65 with active or convalescent COVID-19. Sequencing was carried out using peripheral blood. V gene TRBV7-2 combines with J gene TRBJ2-1; the D gene is possibly TRBD2 (7 bases). This CDR3 is CASSLSGGRPSSYNEQFF. For the CDR3, the DNA is TGTGCCAGCAGCTTATCCGGGGGGCGCCCGAGCTCCTACAATGAGCAGTTCTTC. The full variable domain, its missing parts supplied by reference TRBV7-2 and TRBJ2-1, is GAGVSQSPSNKVTEKGKDVELRCDPISGHTALYWYRQSLGQGLEFLIYFQGNSAPDKSGLPSDRFSAERTGGSVSTLTIQRTQQEDSAVYLCASSLSGGRPSSYNEQFFGPGTRLTVL.